These 14 T cell receptor beta chains were all obtained from the same sample, sequenced in a study of T cell repertoires in cytomegalovirus infection. Their antigens are not known. TCRdb reanalysed the reads using MiXCR and keeps one entry per CDR3 protein. In the table there are fewer than 130,000 distinct CDR3 sequences, under 50% of which are singletons. The specimen was CD8+ T cells from cultured PBMCs, collected from culture after CMV antigen stimulation. All receptors derive from a human donor in good health (CMV status not recorded). Some clones in this sample may be carry-over from other donors' samples.

The chain joins TRBV2 to TRBJ1-5, with a possible D match to TRBD1 (5 bases). The CDR3 is made up of 15 amino acids. Germline V lookup: CDR1 SNHLY, CDR2 FYNNEI. With 1 base removed from V and 7 bases from J, the gap between germline ends came to 14 bases. The CDR3 DNA follows: TGTGCCAGCAGTGAAGGGGCAGGGTGGAGACAGCCCCAGCATTTT. This codes for CASSEGAGWRQPQHF.

The genes are TRBV6-5 and TRBJ2-5; TRBD1 agrees at 7 bases. Germline-derived CDR1 and CDR2 are MNHEY and SVGAGI. V trimming: 6 bases; J trimming: 2 bases; junction bases outside the gene matches: 9. This CDR3 spans 15 amino acids. The CDR3 sequence: CASSPRDRAQETQYF. As DNA, the CDR3 is TGTGCCAGCAGCCCCCGGGACAGAGCACAAGAGACCCAGTACTTC.

This chain connects TRBV12-3 or TRBV12-4 to TRBJ1-1; tentative D call: TRBD1 (6 bases). The length of the CDR3 is 12 residues. The CDR3 reads CAGGGKGAEAFF. The CDR3 DNA follows: TGTGCGGGCGGGGGTAAGGGGGCTGAAGCTTTCTTT.

The J gene is TRBJ2-2, the V gene TRBV24-1; 7 bases line up with TRBD1. The CDR3 length is 18 residues. The V gene end was trimmed by 6 bases and the J gene end by 0 bases; junction bases not matched to a gene: 12. Germline CDR1 is KGHDR and CDR2 is SFDVKD. This CDR3 is CATSRTGRNRANTGELFF. The CDR3 DNA sequence: TGTGCCACCAGTCGGACAGGCCGAAACCGCGCGAACACCGGGGAGCTGTTTTTT.

The chain is built from TRBV15 and TRBJ1-4; a possible D gene is TRBD1 (6 bases). V shed 9 bases and J shed 7 bases, with 12 bases lying between them. Germline CDR1 reads LNHNV; CDR2 reads YYDKDF (reference sequence). This CDR3 spans 12 amino acids. CDR3 sequence reads: CATQTGSEKLFF. The CDR3 nucleotides read TGTGCCACTCAGACAGGCTCTGAAAAACTGTTTTTT.

This chain uses TRBV28 with TRBJ2-3; 8 bases line up with TRBD2. The CDR3 loop spans 17 amino acids. Germline V gene sequence: CDR1 MDHEN, CDR2 SYDVKM. Trimming removed 6 bases from V and 3 bases from J; junction bases left unmatched: 14. Here the CDR3 reads CASSPGLASGFTDTQYF. The CDR3 region has the DNA TGTGCCAGCAGCCCAGGACTAGCCTCAGGGTTTACAGATACGCAGTATTTT.

The chain recombines TRBV27 with TRBJ2-7; no definite D call. V was pared by 2 bases and J by 2 bases, with 7 bases between. Germline V gene lookup returns CDR1 MNHEY and CDR2 SMNVEV (reference sequence). CDR3 size: 13 residues. The CDR3 DNA sequence: TGTGCCAGCAGTTTAAGGTTTCCCTACGAGCAGTACTTC. Residues: CASSLRFPYEQYF.

In this sample, this clonotype turned up many times. The chain combines TRBV7-3 with TRBJ1-2, with 7 bases aligning to TRBD1. The V and J ends lost 5 bases and 4 bases, in that order; junction bases with no gene match: 4. This CDR3 contains 13 residues. Germline V CDR1 and CDR2: SGHTA, FQGTGA. This CDR3 is CASSPGTAYGYTF. As DNA, the CDR3 is TGTGCCAGCAGCCCGGGGACAGCCTATGGCTACACCTTC.

This clonotype appeared a few times. The chain combines TRBV5-6 with TRBJ2-1, with unresolved D. The CDR3 is 15 amino acids. V gave up 6 bases and J gave up 0 bases, with 13 bases separating them. Germline V lookup: CDR1 SGHDT, CDR2 YYEEEE. This CDR3 reads CASNTDVSSYNEQFF. Here the CDR3 DNA reads TGTGCCAGCAACACGGACGTAAGCTCCTACAATGAGCAGTTCTTC.

This chain joins TRBV19 and TRBJ2-1, with 7 bases aligning to TRBD2. The CDR3 sequence is 15 residues long. The J segment lost 2 bases and the V segment lost 5 bases, leaving 6 bases of the junction unmatched. The germline V gene encodes CDR1 LNHDA and CDR2 SQIVND (reference sequence). Here the CDR3 DNA reads TGTGCCAGTAGTCCTGATGGGAGGGCCTACAATGAGCAGTTCTTC. Translated: CASSPDGRAYNEQFF.

This clonotype has a handful of counts. This sequence joins TRBV7-8 and TRBJ2-7; D remains ambiguous. With 5 bases removed from V and 7 bases from J, the gap between germline ends came to 15 bases. The V gene's germline CDR1 is SGHVS and CDR2 FQNEAQ. This CDR3 is built from 13 residues. The chain's CDR3 is CASSTRLFREQYF. For the CDR3, the DNA is TGTGCCAGCAGCACTCGGCTTTTTCGGGAGCAGTACTTC. Full variable domain (rest looked up from reference TRBV7-8 and TRBJ2-7): GAGVSQSPRYKVAKRGQDVALRCDPISGHVSLFWYQQALGQGPEFLTYFQNEAQLDKSGLPSDRFFAERPEGSVSTLKIQRTQQEDSAVYLCASSTRLFREQYFGPGTRLTVT.

The chain combines TRBV19 with TRBJ1-1; a possible D gene is TRBD1 (5 bases). Per the germline V gene, CDR1 is LNHDA and CDR2 is SQIVND (reference sequence). This CDR3 region has 14 residues. V was shortened by 3 bases and J by 7 bases, with 15 bases between the two germline ends. In DNA form, the CDR3 reads TGTGCCAGTAGTATCGCGGGGGTCGGGAGTGAAGCTTTCTTT. Its protein product is CASSIAGVGSEAFF.

CDR3 nucleotide sequence: TGTGCCAGCAGCCAGGACAGGGCGATTTGCAATGAGCAGTTCTTC. As protein: CASSQDRAICNEQFF. The genes are TRBV6-7 and TRBJ2-1; 8 bases are shared with TRBD1. TRBV6-7 is identified as an open reading frame with a role that is uncertain. This CDR3 contains 15 residues. Trimming at V came to 6 bases and at J to 6 bases, leaving 10 bases not matched to a gene.

V is TRBV27 and J is TRBJ2-3; TRBD1 agrees at 8 bases. Trimming at V came to 5 bases and at J to 9 bases, leaving 13 bases not matched to a gene. Per germline, CDR1 MNHEY and CDR2 SMNVEV (reference sequence). This CDR3 spans 15 amino acids. CDR3 DNA sequence: TGTGCCAGCAGTCCCGAGACAGGGGTGCTCCTAACGCAGTATTTT. Amino acid sequence: CASSPETGVLLTQYF.